One and the same sample provided the 7 T cell receptor beta chains below, sequenced in a study of identical twins. TCRdb re-called the 5' RACE reads with MiXCR, one entry per CDR3 protein. The sample records 450,000 to 600,000 distinct CDR3 sequences, more than 20% being singletons. The same data also contributed to another study, on yellow fever vaccine responses in identical twins.

Sequencing was performed on CD4+ T cells sorted from blood. The receptors were sampled from a woman under 30 in good health.

The chain links TRBV7-2 to TRBJ2-2, with D possibly TRBD2 on 5 matching bases. Germline loops: CDR1 SGHTA, CDR2 FQGNSA. The CDR3 has 16 residues. V lost 2 bases, J lost 0 bases, and 10 bases lay in between. The CDR3 DNA reads TGTGCCAGCAGCTTAACGCTAGCATCGAACACCGGGGAGCTGTTTTTT. Protein product: CASSLTLASNTGELFF.

The chain employs TRBV3-1 and TRBJ2-1, with 7 positions matching TRBD2. There are 19 residues in the CDR3. Unmatched junction bases numbered 20, after V lost 7 bases and J lost 2 bases. Per the germline V gene, CDR1 is LGHDT and CDR2 is YNNKEL (reference sequence). The CDR3 region has the DNA TGTGCCAGCAACCAGGCTCGCGGGGGTACGGGGTCAACCTACAATGAGCAGTTCTTC. Protein: CASNQARGGTGSTYNEQFF.

The CDR3 spells CASTPGAGAFNEQFF. CDR3 nucleotide sequence: TGTGCCAGCACTCCGGGGGCGGGAGCCTTCAATGAGCAGTTCTTC. This chain connects TRBV14 to TRBJ2-1; D possibly corresponds to TRBD2 (7 bases). The ends were cut back, 7 bases at V and 6 bases at J, with 19 bases in the middle. Germline V gene sequence: CDR1 SGHDN, CDR2 FVKESK. The CDR3 has 15 amino acids.

The J gene is TRBJ2-3, the V gene TRBV7-3; D call uncertain. The CDR3 covers 16 residues. CDR1 SGHTA and CDR2 FQGTGA come from the germline V gene. V lost 4 bases and J lost 2, with 16 bases in between. For the CDR3, the DNA is TGTGCCAGCAGCTCCCATAGTGAACTGCCCACAGATACGCAGTATTTT. It yields the protein CASSSHSELPTDTQYF.

The J gene is TRBJ2-7, the V gene TRBV19, with 9 bases fitting TRBD1. Germline V CDR1 and CDR2: LNHDA, SQIVND (reference sequence). J was trimmed by 3 bases and V by 2 bases; bases with no gene match: 5. The length of the CDR3 is 15 residues. DNA for the CDR3: TGTGCCAGTAGTATACAGGACAGGGGTAACTACGAGCAGTACTTC. Its translation is CASSIQDRGNYEQYF.

For the CDR3, the DNA is TGTGCCAGCAGCTTAGTCGGGACAGCTACCCAGACCCAGTACTTC. Translation gives CASSLVGTATQTQYF. V usage is TRBV7-9 and J usage is TRBJ2-5, with 7 bases identical to TRBD1. Looked up from germline, CDR1 is SEHNR and CDR2 is FQNEAQ (reference sequence). V shed 1 base and J 6 bases; nucleotides not matched to a gene: 8. The CDR3 consists of 15 residues.

This clonotype was seen a few times. The CDR3 protein is CASSKGLYEKLFF. The DNA of the CDR3 is TGCGCCAGCAGCAAGGGTCTCTATGAAAAACTGTTTTTT. The rearrangement joins TRBV5-1 to TRBJ1-4; no reliable D call. The CDR3 runs to 13 residues. Germline V gene data show CDR1 as SGHRS and CDR2 as YFSETQ. The V end lost 4 bases, the J end lost 6 bases, and 10 bases lay between the germline ends.